These 11 T cell receptor beta chains were all obtained from the same sample, sequenced in a study of blood T cell repertoires in COVID-19. Method: immunoSEQ multiplex PCR; TCRdb's copy keeps in-frame clones and lacks some. The sample lists 95,000 to 100,000 clones; under 85% were seen once. The source material was peripheral blood. These receptors were obtained from a human donor in a cohort sampled during active COVID-19.

This chain joins TRBV6-1 and TRBJ1-6; weak D call: TRBD1 (5 bases). Germline loops: CDR1 MNHNS, CDR2 SASEGT. Trimming removed 1 base from V and 6 bases from J, with 10 bases in between. This CDR3 has 15 residues. CDR3 in amino acids: CASSEVRGSNSPLHF. CDR3 nucleotides: TGTGCCAGCAGTGAAGTGCGGGGGTCTAATTCACCCCTCCACTTT.

This sequence joins TRBV2 and TRBJ1-3, with 7 nucleotides matching TRBD1. There are 15 residues in the CDR3. Germline V gives CDR1 SNHLY, CDR2 FYNNEI. V gave up 6 bases and J gave up 0 bases; unmatched junction bases: 5. The chain's CDR3 is CASSTDRASGNTIYF. Written as DNA, the CDR3 is TGTGCCAGCAGCACAGACAGGGCCTCTGGAAACACCATATATTTT.

The chain carries TRBV12-3 or TRBV12-4 and TRBJ1-2; TRBD1 is a possible D gene (5 bases). The ends were cut back, 3 bases at V and 5 bases at J, with 10 bases in the middle. The CDR3 runs 13 residues. In DNA form, the CDR3 reads TGTGCCAGCAGTTTGACAGAGGATTATGGCTACACCTTC. Protein sequence: CASSLTEDYGYTF.

The sample holds one count of this clone. V gene TRBV2 combines with J gene TRBJ2-1; 10 bases are a match to TRBD2. The length of the CDR3 is 16 residues. Trimming cost V 6 bases and J 4 bases; bases outside gene matches: 9. The germline V gene has CDR1 SNHLY and CDR2 FYNNEI. CDR3 in DNA: TGTGCCAGCAGCCCCAGACTAGCGGGTATGTACAATGAGCAGTTCTTC. Residues: CASSPRLAGMYNEQFF.

The V call is TRBV5-1, the J call TRBJ1-4, with 7 positions matching TRBD1. Germline loops: CDR1 SGHRS, CDR2 YFSETQ. The CDR3 has 15 residues. V shed 4 bases, J shed 4 bases, and the junction held 7 bases outside the gene matches. The CDR3 DNA reads TGCGCCAGCAGCCTAGGGACAGTCTTTAATGAAAAACTGTTTTTT. This gives the protein CASSLGTVFNEKLFF.

The CDR3 region has the DNA TGTGCCAGCTCACCACTGGCGGCCTACGAGCAGTACTTC. Translated, it gives CASSPLAAYEQYF. This sequence joins TRBV18 and TRBJ2-7, with D uncertain. The germline V gene encodes CDR1 KGHSH and CDR2 LQKENI. V was clipped by 1 base and J by 2 bases, with 6 bases between them. CDR3 length: 13 residues.

A single count supports this clone. The CDR3 is CASSQGTTGEQFF. The CDR3 coding sequence is TGTGCCAGCAGCCAAGGAACTACCGGGGAGCAGTTCTTC. The chain carries TRBV3-1 (or the pseudogene TRBV3-2) and TRBJ2-1; D unresolved. Germline V gene lookup returns CDR1 LGHDT and CDR2 YNNKEL (reference sequence). The CDR3 is 13 amino acids. Trimming took 1 base from V and 10 from J, leaving 11 bases between them.

This chain links TRBV19 with TRBJ1-4; D perhaps matches TRBD1 (6 bases). This CDR3 contains 14 residues. V was pared by 8 bases and J by 1 base, with 11 bases between. CDR1 and CDR2 from the germline V gene are LNHDA and SQIVND (reference sequence). CDR3 region: CASHRARTNEKLFF. CDR3 in DNA: TGTGCCAGTCACAGGGCAAGAACTAATGAAAAACTGTTTTTT.

This chain joins TRBV4-1 and TRBJ2-7; a weak D match, TRBD2 (5 bases). The CDR3 length is 14 residues. V lost 1 base and J lost 4, with 11 bases in between. Germline V gives CDR1 MGHRA, CDR2 YSYEKL. CDR3 sequence reads: CASSQGGSIYEQYF. The CDR3 DNA reads TGCGCCAGCAGCCAAGGAGGGAGTATTTACGAGCAGTACTTC.

The chain joins TRBV19 to TRBJ2-3, with D possibly matching TRBD2 (6 bases). V dropped 5 bases and J dropped 1 base, with 16 bases sitting between them. Looked up from germline, CDR1 is LNHDA and CDR2 is SQIVND (reference sequence). The CDR3 is 16 residues long. The CDR3 DNA follows: TGTGCCAGTAGTCCTCCGGGACTCTCGGGCACAGATACGCAGTATTTT. It encodes CASSPPGLSGTDTQYF.

V usage is TRBV6-5 and J usage is TRBJ1-2; the D gene is possibly TRBD1 (6 bases). From germline, CDR1 is MNHEY and CDR2 SVGAGI. The CDR3 is 14 amino acids. V dropped 7 bases and J dropped 3 bases, with 15 bases sitting between them. In nucleotides, the CDR3 is TGTGCCAGCACGCGGGGGCACAGCGACTATGGCTACACCTTC. Encoded protein: CASTRGHSDYGYTF.